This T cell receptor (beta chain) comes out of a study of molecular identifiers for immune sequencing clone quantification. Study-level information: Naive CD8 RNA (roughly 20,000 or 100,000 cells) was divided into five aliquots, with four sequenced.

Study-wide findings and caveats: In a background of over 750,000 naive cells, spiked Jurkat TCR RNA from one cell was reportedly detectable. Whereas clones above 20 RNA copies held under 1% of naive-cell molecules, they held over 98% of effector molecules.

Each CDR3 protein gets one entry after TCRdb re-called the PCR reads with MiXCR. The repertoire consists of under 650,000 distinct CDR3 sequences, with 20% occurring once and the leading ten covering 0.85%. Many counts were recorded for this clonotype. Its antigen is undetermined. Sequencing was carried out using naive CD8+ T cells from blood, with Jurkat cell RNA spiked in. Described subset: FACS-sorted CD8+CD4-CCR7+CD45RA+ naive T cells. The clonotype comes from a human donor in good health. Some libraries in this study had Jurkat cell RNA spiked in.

The CDR3 loop is CASSPSLGGADTQYF. The DNA for the CDR3 is TGCGCCAGCAGCCCATCTCTCGGCGGGGCAGATACGCAGTATTTT. The V call is TRBV4-3, the J call TRBJ2-3, with TRBD2 as a possible D gene (6 bases). This CDR3 spans 15 amino acids. Per germline, CDR1 LGHNA and CDR2 YSLEER. V shed 4 bases and J shed 4 bases, with 15 bases lying between them.